This TCR beta chain was identified in a study of T cell responses to AZD1222 COVID-19 vaccine. Study outcomes and limitations: The reported proportion of spike-specific TCRs targeting unmutated variant regions was nearly half. Spike-specific TCR breadth and depth grew following two AZD1222 doses. Sampled repertoires all dated from after the peak T cell response.

Of note for this clone: The antigen is undetermined.

Profiled with immunoSEQ multiplex PCR; TCRdb holds only in-frame clones, not every one. The data hold 120,000 to 150,000 clones, with 85% to 95% observed a single time. The germline V and J ends were trimmed by 4 bases and 5 bases, with 10 bases remaining between them. CDR1 is SGDLS and CDR2 is YYNGEE in the germline V gene. The CDR3 is 13 amino acids. This chain uses TRBV9 with TRBJ1-5; D is ambiguous. The material was peripheral blood, obtained on day 0 of MenACWY control vaccination. This TCR was recovered from an adult in good health. The CDR3 loop reads CASSLGFDQPQHF. The CDR3 DNA sequence: TGTGCCAGCAGCCTGGGGTTTGATCAGCCCCAGCATTTT.